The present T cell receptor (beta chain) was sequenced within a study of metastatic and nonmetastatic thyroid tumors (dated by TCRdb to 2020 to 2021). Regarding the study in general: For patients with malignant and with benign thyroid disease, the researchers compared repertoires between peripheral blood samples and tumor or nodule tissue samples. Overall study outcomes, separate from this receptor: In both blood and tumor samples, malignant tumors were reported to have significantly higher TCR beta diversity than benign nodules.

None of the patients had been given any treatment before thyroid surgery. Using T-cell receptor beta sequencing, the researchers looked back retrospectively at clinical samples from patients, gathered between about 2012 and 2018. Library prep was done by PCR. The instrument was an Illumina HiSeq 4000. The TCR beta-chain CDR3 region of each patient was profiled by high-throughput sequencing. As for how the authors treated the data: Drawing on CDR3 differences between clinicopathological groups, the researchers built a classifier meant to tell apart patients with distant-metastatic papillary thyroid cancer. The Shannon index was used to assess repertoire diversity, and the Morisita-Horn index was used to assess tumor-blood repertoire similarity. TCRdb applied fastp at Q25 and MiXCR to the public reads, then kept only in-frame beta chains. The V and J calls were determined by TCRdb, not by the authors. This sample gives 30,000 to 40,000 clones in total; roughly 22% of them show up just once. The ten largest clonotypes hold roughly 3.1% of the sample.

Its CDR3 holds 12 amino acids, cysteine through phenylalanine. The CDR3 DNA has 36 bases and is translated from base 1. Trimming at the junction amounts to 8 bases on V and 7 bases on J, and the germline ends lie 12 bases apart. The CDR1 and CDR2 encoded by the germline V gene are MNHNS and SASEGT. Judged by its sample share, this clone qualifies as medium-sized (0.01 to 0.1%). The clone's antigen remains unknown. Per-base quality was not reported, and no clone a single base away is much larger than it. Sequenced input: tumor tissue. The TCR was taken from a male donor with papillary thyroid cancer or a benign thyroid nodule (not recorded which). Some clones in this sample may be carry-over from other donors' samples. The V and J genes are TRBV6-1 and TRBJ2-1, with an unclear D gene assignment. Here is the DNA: TGTGCCAGCTTTGAGCCTCCAAATGAGCAGTTCTTC. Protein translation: CASFEPPNEQFF.